This T cell receptor (beta chain) was found in a study of blood T cell repertoires in COVID-19 (dated by TCRdb to the early 2020s). Background on the whole study: Samples from collaborators originated in the United States, Italy and Spain and spanned both the acute and convalescent phases of COVID-19. The prospective study material was composed of cDNA or gDNA derived from T cells, B-cell-depleted T cells, or PBMCs. The dataset comprised deeply sampled blood TCRbeta repertoires from subjects exposed to, actively infected with, or recovered from COVID-19. The repertoires were released in a freely available public database intended as a resource for research on the immune response to SARS-CoV-2. Samples came from the ongoing ImmuneRACE study (first 160 participants) plus 1,254 subjects from 6 global collaborators. Nearly every sample came with metadata listing a de-identified subject ID, COVID-19 status, age in years and sex. Where HLA class I and class II types were available, the types were taken from metadata supplied by the sample provider, not from assay-based typing. Overall results and qualifications from the work: How much clinical and demographic metadata was included differed by source and by participant, and the metadata was provided uncurated.

Concerning this clone itself: Its antigen remains undetermined. No clone much larger than this one lies a single base away; base qualities are absent.

One collaborating source in Seattle enrolled patients during active infection and followed them longitudinally through the course of disease. Each collaborating institution followed its own protocols to collect whole blood in K2EDTA tubes. For TCRbeta analysis, collaborators shipped samples in one of three forms: frozen whole blood, isolated PBMCs, or DNA extracted from either of those sample types. TCRbeta CDR3 regions were amplified from genomic DNA using the immunoSEQ Assay, a bias-controlled multiplex PCR. The original pipeline was this. Nucleated cell counts per sample were estimated from amplification of reference gene primers within the assay. To quantify the absolute abundance of each unique TCRbeta CDR3 rearrangement, sequence reads were collapsed and filtered. For each sample, productive Simpson clonality was calculated by taking the square root of Simpson's diversity index across productive rearrangements. The immuneACCESS repertoire file appears here via TCRdb, limited to in-frame rearrangements. These files lack a portion of the clones; in checked studies, under half of the deficit traces to unresolved V genes, and the cause of the others is not known. V, J and clone size are taken as reported in that table, and D and trimming were inferred from the DNA itself. The sample table shows some 150,000 clones, and 79% are seen once. Jointly, the top ten make up around 5% of the sample.

This TCR derives from a woman between 65 and 79 years old with COVID-19, enrolled during active disease. The sequenced sample consisted of peripheral blood.

This receptor carries the CDR3 CASSLIGGYEQYF. Here is the DNA: TGTGCCAGCAGCTTGATCGGGGGCTACGAGCAGTACTTC. The sequence links TRBV5-5 to TRBJ2-7, with TRBD2 perhaps the D gene, on 6 matching bases. From the cysteine through the phenylalanine, the CDR3 covers 13 amino acids. Solely the CDR3 DNA is kept, with 39 bases framed from the first base. V drops 1 base and J drops 3 bases, leaving 8 bases in between. As encoded in the germline V gene (reference sequence), CDR1 is SGHKS while CDR2 is YYEKEE.